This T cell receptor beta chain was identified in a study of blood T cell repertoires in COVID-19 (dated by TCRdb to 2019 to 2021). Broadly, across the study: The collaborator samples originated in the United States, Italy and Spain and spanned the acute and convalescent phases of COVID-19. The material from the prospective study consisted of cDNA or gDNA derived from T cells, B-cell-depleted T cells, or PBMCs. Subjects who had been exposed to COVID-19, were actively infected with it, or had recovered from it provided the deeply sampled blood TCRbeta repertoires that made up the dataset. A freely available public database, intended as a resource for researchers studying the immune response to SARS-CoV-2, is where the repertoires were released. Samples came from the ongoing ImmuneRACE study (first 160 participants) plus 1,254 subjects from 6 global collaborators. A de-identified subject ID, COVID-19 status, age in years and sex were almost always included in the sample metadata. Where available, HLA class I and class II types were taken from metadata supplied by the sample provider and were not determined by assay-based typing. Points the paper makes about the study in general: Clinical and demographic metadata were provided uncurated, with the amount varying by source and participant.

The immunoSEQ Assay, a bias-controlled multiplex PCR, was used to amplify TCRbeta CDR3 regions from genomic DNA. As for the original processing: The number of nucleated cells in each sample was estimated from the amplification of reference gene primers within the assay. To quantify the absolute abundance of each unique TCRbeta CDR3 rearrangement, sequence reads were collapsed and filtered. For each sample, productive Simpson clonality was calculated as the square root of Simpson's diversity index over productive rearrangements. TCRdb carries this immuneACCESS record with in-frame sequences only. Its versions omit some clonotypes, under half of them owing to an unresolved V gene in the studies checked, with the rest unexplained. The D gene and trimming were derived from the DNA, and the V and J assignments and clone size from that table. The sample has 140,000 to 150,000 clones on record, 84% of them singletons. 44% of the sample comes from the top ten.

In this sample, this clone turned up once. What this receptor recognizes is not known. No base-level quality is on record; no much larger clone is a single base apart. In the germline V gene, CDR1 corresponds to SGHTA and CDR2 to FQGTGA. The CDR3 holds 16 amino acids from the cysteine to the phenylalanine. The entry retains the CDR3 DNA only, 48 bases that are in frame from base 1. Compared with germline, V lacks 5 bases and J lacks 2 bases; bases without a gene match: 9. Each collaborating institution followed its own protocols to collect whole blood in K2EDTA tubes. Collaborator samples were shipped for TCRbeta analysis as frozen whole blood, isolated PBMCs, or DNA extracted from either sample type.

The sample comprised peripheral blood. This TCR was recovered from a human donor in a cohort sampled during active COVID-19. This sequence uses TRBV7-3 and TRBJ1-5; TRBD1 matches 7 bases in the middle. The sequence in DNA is TGTGCCAGCAGCACACAGGGGATGGCCGGCAATCAGCCCCAGCATTTT. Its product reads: CASSTQGMAGNQPQHF.